This is a list of T cell receptor beta chains from one sample in a study of blood T cell repertoires in COVID-19. Sequencing used immunoSEQ multiplex PCR; TCRdb keeps in-frame clones, though not all of them. The data show some 330,000 clones, with 92% seen just once and about 18% held by the top ten. Sequenced material: PBMCs or T cells enriched from blood (not recorded which). Every receptor here comes from a woman between 25 and 40 years old who had recovered from COVID-19. CDR3s include the opening cysteine and the closing phenylalanine or tryptophan. D genes are given only for firm matches. Clone size is shown for a subset of rows, as once, few, many or a class of expanded clone.

clone_size d_call j_call v_call cdr3_aa cdr3_nt
once . TRBJ1-2 TRBV3-1/TRBV3-2 CASSLQGMRGYTF TGTGCCAGCAGCCTACAGGGAATGAGGGGCTACACCTTC
. . TRBJ1-2 TRBV12-3/TRBV12-4 CASSRDTYGYTF TGTGCCAGCAGTCGAGACACCTATGGCTACACCTTC
. TRBD1 TRBJ1-5 TRBV18 CASSLGQGFNQPQHF TGTGCCAGCTCACTTGGACAGGGGTTCAATCAGCCCCAGCATTTT
. . TRBJ2-2 TRBV5-5 CASSGDSGELFF TGTGCCAGCAGCGGAGATTCCGGGGAGCTGTTTTTT
. . TRBJ2-7 TRBV4-1 CASSHPGPKRYEQYF TGCGCCAGCAGCCATCCGGGTCCGAAGCGCTACGAGCAGTACTTC
. . TRBJ2-7 TRBV7-9 CASSLSESIYEQYF TGTGCCAGCAGCTTATCGGAGAGCATATACGAGCAGTACTTC
. TRBD2 TRBJ2-3 TRBV27 CASSLLGLGDMDTQYF TGTGCCAGCAGTTTATTGGGACTAGGTGATATGGATACGCAGTATTTT
. . TRBJ1-5 TRBV6-5 CASSHRDFSNQPQHF TGTGCCAGCAGTCACCGGGACTTTAGCAATCAGCCCCAGCATTTT
. TRBD2 TRBJ2-7 TRBV7-9 CASSASSGLSSYEQYF TGTGCCAGCAGCGCATCTAGCGGCCTGAGCTCCTACGAGCAGTACTTC
. . TRBJ1-3 TRBV15 CATSRDWQGSGNTIYF TGTGCCACCAGCAGAGATTGGCAGGGGTCTGGAAACACCATATATTTT
. . TRBJ2-7 TRBV4-1 CASSQEGSRPAGEQYF TGCGCCAGCAGCCAAGAAGGCAGTCGCCCCGCGGGCGAGCAGTACTTC
. . TRBJ2-7 TRBV7-8 CASSPHRVSRLYEQYF TGTGCCAGCAGCCCTCACAGGGTAAGCAGATTGTACGAGCAGTACTTC
. TRBD2 TRBJ2-2 TRBV7-6 CASSSLAGVVELFF TGTGCCAGCAGCTCCCTAGCGGGAGTTGTGGAGCTGTTTTTT
. TRBD1 TRBJ1-2 TRBV28 CASSLDRTGREGYTF TGTGCCAGCAGTTTAGACAGGACAGGGAGGGAGGGCTACACCTTC
. . TRBJ2-6 TRBV3-1/TRBV3-2 CASSQELIGANVLTF TGTGCCAGCAGCCAAGAGTTAATCGGGGCCAACGTCCTGACTTTC
. . TRBJ1-3 TRBV5-1 CASSVGSSGNTIYF TGCGCCAGTTCCGTCGGGAGCTCTGGAAACACCATATATTTT
. TRBD2 TRBJ2-1 TRBV2 CARWAGDDEQFF TGTGCCCGGTGGGCGGGAGACGATGAGCAGTTCTTC
. . TRBJ2-7 TRBV7-3 CASSLGLAGEQYF TGTGCCAGCAGCTTGGGTCTAGCAGGCGAGCAGTACTTC
. . TRBJ1-4 TRBV28 CASRIGQLEKLFF TGTGCCAGCAGAATCGGACAGCTTGAAAAACTGTTTTTT
. TRBD2 TRBJ2-5 TRBV29-1 CSVGIAGGLGTQYF TGCAGCGTTGGTATAGCGGGAGGTTTGGGGACCCAGTACTTC
. TRBD1 TRBJ2-7 TRBV10-3 CAISALGQYEQYF TGTGCCATCAGCGCCTTGGGACAGTACGAGCAGTACTTC
. TRBD1 TRBJ1-6 TRBV28 CASSLSRTGDNSPLHF TGTGCCAGCAGTTTATCCCGTACAGGGGACAATTCACCCCTCCACTTT
. . TRBJ2-3 TRBV27 CASSLNPAGLLTDTQYF TGTGCCAGCAGTTTAAACCCAGCGGGTCTACTCACAGATACGCAGTATTTT
. . TRBJ2-1 TRBV7-3 CASSLLGRESYNEQFF TGTGCCAGCAGCCTCCTGGGGCGGGAATCCTACAATGAGCAGTTCTTC
once . TRBJ1-6 TRBV9 CASSGQDTALSPLHF TGTGCCAGCAGCGGACAGGATACAGCCCTTTCACCCCTCCACTTT
. TRBD2 TRBJ2-7 TRBV27 CASSPTSGRLTYEQYF TGTGCCAGCAGTCCGACTAGCGGGAGGCTCACCTACGAGCAGTACTTC
. . TRBJ1-4 TRBV5-8 CASSLVGRAEKLFF TGTGCCAGCAGCTTGGTAGGCAGGGCTGAAAAACTGTTTTTT
once . TRBJ1-2 TRBV3-1/TRBV3-2 CASSLARGSYTF TGTGCCAGCAGTCTAGCTAGGGGGTCCTACACCTTC
. . TRBJ2-5 TRBV5-1 CASSRGQAFQETQYF TGCGCCAGCAGTCGGGGACAAGCATTCCAAGAGACCCAGTACTTC
. TRBD2 TRBJ2-5 TRBV4-1 CASSQDNRAGGGETQYF TGCGCCAGCAGCCAAGATAATAGAGCGGGAGGCGGTGAGACCCAGTACTTC
once . TRBJ2-4 TRBV6-1 CASSEQGGLSKNIQYF TGTGCCAGCAGTGAACAGGGGGGCTTGTCCAAAAACATTCAGTACTTC
. . TRBJ1-3 TRBV7-2 CASSPGQSSGNTIYF TGTGCCAGCAGCCCTGGACAGAGCTCTGGAAACACCATATATTTT
few . TRBJ2-5 TRBV30 CAWRGGGAGTQYF TGTGCCTGGAGGGGAGGGGGAGCCGGGACCCAGTACTTC
. . TRBJ1-2 TRBV7-2 CASSSWVRGGYGYTF TGTGCCAGCAGCTCATGGGTCAGGGGCGGCTATGGCTACACCTTC
. . TRBJ1-5 TRBV28 CASSFWQGNQPQHF TGTGCCAGCAGTTTTTGGCAGGGGAATCAGCCCCAGCATTTT
. TRBD1 TRBJ1-2 TRBV19 CASKPGQGFNYGYTF TGTGCCAGTAAACCGGGACAGGGGTTTAACTATGGCTACACCTTC
. . TRBJ2-5 TRBV19 CASRAYGSRPETQYF TGTGCCAGTAGGGCTTACGGGAGCCGTCCAGAGACCCAGTACTTC
. . TRBJ1-2 TRBV7-2 CASSYTRRGTNYGYTF TGTGCCAGCAGCTACACCAGAAGGGGGACTAACTATGGCTACACCTTC
. . TRBJ2-5 TRBV18 CASSPFPPGQETQYF TGTGCCAGCTCACCATTCCCCCCAGGCCAAGAGACCCAGTACTTC
. . TRBJ1-2 TRBV7-8 CASSLGRGEDYGYTF TGTGCCAGCAGCTTAGGACGGGGGGAGGACTATGGCTACACCTTC
. . TRBJ1-5 TRBV27 CASSLSALYGNQPQHF TGTGCCAGCAGTTTATCGGCCCTTTACGGCAATCAGCCCCAGCATTTT
once TRBD2 TRBJ2-1 TRBV30 CAWSVLSGGYNEQFF TGTGCCTGGAGTGTACTCAGCGGGGGCTACAATGAGCAGTTCTTC
once TRBD1 TRBJ1-5 TRBV28 CASRPTGGQPQHF TGTGCCAGCAGACCTACAGGGGGTCAGCCCCAGCATTTT
. . TRBJ2-1 TRBV28 CASSSPGRYSEQFF TGTGCCAGCAGTTCCCCAGGGAGGTATAGTGAGCAGTTCTTC